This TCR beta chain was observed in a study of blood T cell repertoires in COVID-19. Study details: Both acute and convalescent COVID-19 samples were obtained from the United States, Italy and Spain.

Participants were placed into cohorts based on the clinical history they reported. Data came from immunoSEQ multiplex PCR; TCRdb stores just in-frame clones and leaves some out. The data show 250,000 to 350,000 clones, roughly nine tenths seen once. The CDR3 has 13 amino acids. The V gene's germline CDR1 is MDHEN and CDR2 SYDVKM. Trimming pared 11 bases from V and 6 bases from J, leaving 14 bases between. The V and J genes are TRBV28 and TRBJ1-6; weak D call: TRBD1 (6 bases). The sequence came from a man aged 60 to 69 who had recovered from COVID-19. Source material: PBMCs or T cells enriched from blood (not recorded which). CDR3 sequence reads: CAAIGQLNSPLHF. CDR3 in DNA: TGTGCCGCTATAGGACAGCTTAATTCACCCCTCCACTTT.